The clone carrying this T cell receptor beta chain was detected once. CD8 cells classed as naive were CD45RO-negative and positively selected for CCR7, excluding terminally differentiated effector memory CD45RA+ cells. V lost 8 bases to trimming and J lost 4 bases; unmatched junction nucleotides: 6. Germline CDR1 SGHDN, CDR2 FVKESK. The CDR3 consists of 13 residues. Repertoires were generated with immunoSEQ multiplex PCR, while TCRdb's copy carries only in-frame clones and drops some. The sample carries around 610,000 clones, 96% recorded once. The data originate from a study of shared clonotypes between healthy human individuals.

The J gene is TRBJ2-7, the V gene TRBV14; 9 nucleotides match TRBD2. The sequence was obtained from a woman in her twenties or thirties in good health. The sample comprised naive CD8+ T cells sorted from blood. CDR3 amino acids: CASRAGGGYEQYF. Written as DNA, the CDR3 is TGTGCCAGCCGAGCGGGAGGTGGATACGAGCAGTACTTC.